This T cell receptor beta chain is drawn from a study of T-cell reconstitution after alpha-beta-depleted transplantation in children. The study's findings and limits: T-cell counts and diversity at one year following transplant were attributed mainly to newly produced T cells. Two months or so post-transplant, alpha-beta T cells reportedly derived from several hundred expanded graft clones.

The CDR3 extends over 16 amino acids. Germline-derived CDR1 and CDR2 are LGHDT and YNNKEL (reference sequence). After removal of 0 bases from V and 3 bases from J, the junction contained 5 bases not matched to a gene. Molecular barcoding with unique molecular identifiers was used for the TCRbeta library. TCRdb used MiXCR to reprocess the PCR reads, holding one entry per CDR3 protein. The sample yields about 420,000 distinct CDR3 sequences, roughly 15% seen once. The table lists this clonotype with a few counts. What it recognizes is unknown. The chain employs TRBV3-1 and TRBJ2-3, with 8 bases fitting TRBD1. The clonotype comes from a boy under two years old who had a stem cell transplant for Wiskott-Aldrich syndrome, so the T cells may come from the graft donor. Sequenced material: PBMCs, mostly from graft donor cells, taken 360 days after TCRalphabeta/CD19-depleted stem cell transplant. CDR3 sequence (DNA): TGTGCCAGCAGCCAAGAAGGACAGGGAGGTACAGATACGCAGTATTTT. It encodes CASSQEGQGGTDTQYF.